A selection of T cell receptor beta chains follows, all from one sample in a study of long-term antiretroviral therapy in people with HIV. Generated by immunoSEQ multiplex PCR, the TCRdb table keeps only in-frame clones and is missing some. The sample shows just under 35,000 clones, 80% to 90% of them seen only once. Sequenced material: unsorted PBMCs, taken roughly 2.8 years before starting antiretroviral therapy. The receptor set was obtained from a woman in her 30s with HIV. Each CDR3 is given with its conserved first and last residue. The order of the fields is D gene, clone size, V gene, J gene, CDR3 DNA, CDR3 protein. The D gene is left open where the match is weak. For some rows the clone size is stated as once, few or many, or as a class when expanded; others skip it.

D: -
size: few
V: TRBV2
J: TRBJ1-5
DNA: TGTGCCAGCAGCGAATCTTATAGCAATCAGCCCCAGCATTTT
CDR3: CASSESYSNQPQHF

D: TRBD1
size: -
V: TRBV7-3
J: TRBJ2-1
DNA: TGTGCCAGCAGCTTAATGGACAGGGACGGAAGTGAGCAGTTCTTC
CDR3: CASSLMDRDGSEQFF

D: -
size: -
V: TRBV9
J: TRBJ1-1
DNA: TGTGCCAGCAGCGCCGACCCGAGGGATATCTTT
CDR3: CASSADPRDIF

D: -
size: -
V: TRBV7-8
J: TRBJ1-1
DNA: TGTGCCAGCAGCCGTGTCGGGAACACTGAAGCTTTCTTT
CDR3: CASSRVGNTEAFF

D: -
size: -
V: TRBV7-3
J: TRBJ2-2
DNA: TGTGCCAGCAGCTTAATTGGCGGGGAGCTGTTTTTT
CDR3: CASSLIGGELFF

D: -
size: -
V: TRBV30
J: TRBJ1-1
DNA: TGTGCCTGGAGGTTGCCGGGGGGCACTGAAGCTTTCTTT
CDR3: CAWRLPGGTEAFF

D: TRBD2
size: -
V: TRBV5-1
J: TRBJ2-1
DNA: TGCGCCAGCAGCGAGACTAGCATTGAGCAGTTCTTC
CDR3: CASSETSIEQFF

D: TRBD1
size: once
V: TRBV29-1
J: TRBJ1-1
DNA: TGCAGCGCTGGGACAGCAACTGAAGCTTTCTTT
CDR3: CSAGTATEAFF

D: -
size: -
V: TRBV6-6
J: TRBJ2-7
DNA: TGTGCCAGCAGTTACTCGGGGCCCCCCTACGAGCAGTACTTC
CDR3: CASSYSGPPYEQYF

D: -
size: few
V: TRBV7-2
J: TRBJ1-5
DNA: TGTGCCAGCAGTCCAGTTCAGGGGAATCAGCCCCAGCATTTT
CDR3: CASSPVQGNQPQHF

D: -
size: -
V: TRBV6-1
J: TRBJ1-1
DNA: TGTGCCAGCAGTGAAGCCGAAGGGAGTGCTGAAGCTTTCTTT
CDR3: CASSEAEGSAEAFF

D: -
size: -
V: TRBV19
J: TRBJ2-1
DNA: TGTGCCAGTAGCGGCCATGAGCAGTTCTTC
CDR3: CASSGHEQFF

D: -
size: -
V: TRBV9
J: TRBJ1-1
DNA: TGTGCCAGCAGCGTAGGTAGGACGGGGGGGACCTGGACTGAAGCTTTCTTT
CDR3: CASSVGRTGGTWTEAFF

D: -
size: -
V: TRBV2
J: TRBJ2-5
DNA: TGTGCCAGCAGTGTAAGGGAAGAGACCCAGTACTTC
CDR3: CASSVREETQYF

D: -
size: -
V: TRBV20-1
J: TRBJ2-2
DNA: TGCAGTGCCCCGGCGTCCGGGGAGCTGTTTTTT
CDR3: CSAPASGELFF

D: -
size: -
V: TRBV4-1
J: TRBJ1-2
DNA: TGCGCCAGCAGCCAAGATAACAACAGGGATGGCTACACCTTC
CDR3: CASSQDNNRDGYTF

D: -
size: -
V: TRBV19
J: TRBJ1-5
DNA: TGTGCCAGTAGCGTAGGACAGTATAGCAATCAGCCCCAGCATTTT
CDR3: CASSVGQYSNQPQHF

D: -
size: -
V: TRBV6-5
J: TRBJ1-1
DNA: TGTGCCAGCGGGGCGGCCCCAGAAGCTTTCTTT
CDR3: CASGAAPEAFF

D: -
size: -
V: TRBV5-1
J: TRBJ1-1
DNA: TGCGCCAGCAGCTTCGTGGACAGCACTGAAGCTTTCTTT
CDR3: CASSFVDSTEAFF

D: -
size: -
V: TRBV10-1
J: TRBJ1-6
DNA: TGCGCCAGCAGCCCTGAGGGGGTCTCACCCCTCCACTTT
CDR3: CASSPEGVSPLHF

D: TRBD1
size: once
V: TRBV25-1
J: TRBJ1-4
DNA: TGTGCCAGCACCCGGACAGGGTGGGGTGAAAAACTGTTTTTT
CDR3: CASTRTGWGEKLFF

D: TRBD1
size: -
V: TRBV5-1
J: TRBJ2-7
DNA: TGCGCCAGCAGCCTCGCGCGACAGGGGGCTGGCTACGAGCAGTACTTC
CDR3: CASSLARQGAGYEQYF

D: -
size: -
V: TRBV2
J: TRBJ2-5
DNA: TGTGCCAGCAGTGAATATCCCGATTCACAAGAGACCCAGTACTTC
CDR3: CASSEYPDSQETQYF

D: TRBD2
size: -
V: TRBV27
J: TRBJ2-3
DNA: TGTGCCAGCAGTTTAGGGGGACCTAGGGGAGGGCCGGTAACAGATACGCAGTATTTT
CDR3: CASSLGGPRGGPVTDTQYF

D: -
size: -
V: TRBV5-1
J: TRBJ2-7
DNA: TGCGCCAGCAGCTTGGGCGCACCGGGTTCCCAGGAGCAGTACTTC
CDR3: CASSLGAPGSQEQYF

D: -
size: -
V: TRBV29-1
J: TRBJ1-2
DNA: TGCAGCGTTGGCTCCCTTCCACAGGGAGATGGCTACACCTTC
CDR3: CSVGSLPQGDGYTF

D: TRBD1
size: few
V: TRBV11-2
J: TRBJ1-5
DNA: TGTGCCAGCAGCGTTACTCAGGGGGATAATCAGCCCCAGCATTTT
CDR3: CASSVTQGDNQPQHF

D: -
size: once
V: TRBV5-4
J: TRBJ2-7
DNA: TGTGCCAGCAGCTTGTCAGGGACGACCTACGAGCAGTACTTC
CDR3: CASSLSGTTYEQYF

D: TRBD1
size: -
V: TRBV23-1
J: TRBJ2-5
DNA: TGCGCCAGCAGTCAATCCAGGGGGCGACGGCAAGAGACCCAGTACTTC
CDR3: CASSQSRGRRQETQYF

D: -
size: -
V: TRBV2
J: TRBJ1-5
DNA: TGTGCCACGAACGGGGGGGTGGAAGATAGCAATCAGCCCCAGCATTTT
CDR3: CATNGGVEDSNQPQHF

D: -
size: large
V: TRBV7-9
J: TRBJ2-1
DNA: TGTGCCAGCAGCTCGATGGCAGGGCGGACAGATGAGCAGTTCTTC
CDR3: CASSSMAGRTDEQFF

D: TRBD1
size: -
V: TRBV5-5
J: TRBJ2-3
DNA: TGTGCCAGCAGCTCTTTGGACAGGGGACGCACAGATACGCAGTATTTT
CDR3: CASSSLDRGRTDTQYF

D: TRBD1
size: few
V: TRBV4-1
J: TRBJ2-2
DNA: TGCGCCAGCAGCTTCCAGACAGGGAATACCGGGGAGCTGTTTTTT
CDR3: CASSFQTGNTGELFF

D: -
size: -
V: TRBV6-5
J: TRBJ2-3
DNA: TGTGCCATCAGCCATAATTCAGATACGCAGTATTTT
CDR3: CAISHNSDTQYF

D: TRBD1
size: once
V: TRBV12-5
J: TRBJ1-6
DNA: TGTGCTAGTGGTTCTCCAGCGACAGGGTATTCACCCCTCCACTTT
CDR3: CASGSPATGYSPLHF

D: -
size: -
V: TRBV2
J: TRBJ2-3
DNA: TGTGCCAGCAGGTCCAGTGAGGATAAGCCGCAAAACACAGATACGCAGTATTTT
CDR3: CASRSSEDKPQNTDTQYF

D: -
size: -
V: TRBV5-1
J: TRBJ1-2
DNA: TGCGCCAGCAGCTTGGGGGAGTCGGGTGGCTACACCTTC
CDR3: CASSLGESGGYTF

D: TRBD1
size: once
V: TRBV18
J: TRBJ1-3
DNA: TGTGCCAGCTCACAAAATAGGGGACAGAGGAGCTCTGGAAACACCATATATTTT
CDR3: CASSQNRGQRSSGNTIYF

D: TRBD1
size: -
V: TRBV6-6
J: TRBJ1-2
DNA: TGTGCCAGCACCTTAACAGGGGGCAATTCCCCCTCTGGCTACACCTTC
CDR3: CASTLTGGNSPSGYTF